This T cell receptor beta chain was recorded in a study of molecular identifiers for immune sequencing clone quantification. About this clonotype: What it recognizes is unknown.

Findings and caveats of the study: Detection of one spiked Jurkat cell's TCR RNA reportedly worked in 980,000 or so naive cells.

Naive CD8 T cell sorting was performed on the CD8+CD4-CCR7+CD45RA+ phenotype. The germline gives CDR1 SGHAT, CDR2 FQNNGV. The CDR3 loop spans 17 amino acids. After removal of 0 bases from V and 4 bases from J, the junction contained 11 bases not matched to a gene. TCRdb fed the PCR reads into MiXCR, producing one record per CDR3 protein. The profile shows approximately 590,000 distinct CDR3 sequences, roughly 27% of them singletons. The clonotype comes from a human donor in good health. Some libraries in this study had Jurkat cell RNA spiked in. Source material: naive CD8+ T cells from blood, with Jurkat cell RNA spiked in. Subset in this sample: FACS-sorted CD8+CD4-CCR7+CD45RA+ naive T cells. This chain links TRBV11-2 with TRBJ2-7; TRBD2 agrees at 8 bases. The DNA of the CDR3 is TGTGCCAGCAGCTTAGATTCCCCGGTAGCGGGGAGTTACGAGCAGTACTTC. Translated: CASSLDSPVAGSYEQYF.